The 20 T cell receptor beta chains presented below share a single source sample, sequenced in a study of Tregs in tolerant kidney transplant recipients. The table came from immunoSEQ multiplex PCR; TCRdb's copy has only in-frame clones and leaves some out. The specimen's table records 30,000 or so clones. Sequencing used CD8+ T cells from blood, obtained before the transplant. All receptors come from a human donor who received a combined kidney and bone marrow transplant.

Notes on this clone: The DNA ends 3 residues before the CDR3 does, and the rest of the CDR3 is filled in from the germline J gene. This chain joins TRBV6-4 and TRBJ2-1; TRBD2 agrees at 8 bases. The CDR3 sequence is 15 residues long. V gave up 0 bases and J gave up 5 bases; unmatched junction bases: 3. In germline, CDR1 is MRHNA, CDR2 SNTAGT. CDR3 amino acids: CASSDSLRGDNEQFF. Partial CDR3 DNA: TGTGCCAGCAGTGACTCGTTGCGGGGGGACAATGAG.

In regard to this clone: The CDR3 extends 3 residues past the end of the read, so its final part is completed from the germline J gene. The chain combines TRBV18 with TRBJ1-2; no clear D gene. The germline gives CDR1 KGHSH, CDR2 LQKENI. There are 15 residues in the CDR3. V was trimmed by 2 bases and J by 5 bases, leaving 15 bases between them. The sequenced CDR3 bases are TGTGCCAGCTCACCAACTGGTGACGGACTATATGGC. It specifies CASSPTGDGLYG. The full CDR3 protein is CASSPTGDGLYGYTF. Together with reference TRBV18 and TRBJ1-2, the CDR3 gives the full variable domain: NAGVMQNPRHLVRRRGQEARLRCSPMKGHSHVYWYRQLPEEGLKFMVYLQKENIIDESGMPKERFSAEFPKEGPSILRIQQVVRGDSAAYFCASSPTGDGLYGYTFGSGTRLTVV.

A word on this clone: The read halts 3 residues ahead of the CDR3 end, with the missing end drawn from the germline J gene. The genes are TRBV18 and TRBJ1-5; the match to TRBD1 covers 8 bases. This CDR3 region has 14 residues. Germline V gene data show CDR1 as KGHSH and CDR2 as LQKENI. J lost 6 bases, V lost 6 bases, and 7 bases had no gene match. The CDR3 DNA, read in part, is TGTGCCAGCTCCCGAGGACAGGGTGGTCAGCCC. Protein: CASSRGQGGQP. The whole CDR3 sequence reads CASSRGQGGQPQHF. The variable domain in full, with the rest retrieved from reference TRBV18 and TRBJ1-5, is NAGVMQNPRHLVRRRGQEARLRCSPMKGHSHVYWYRQLPEEGLKFMVYLQKENIIDESGMPKERFSAEFPKEGPSILRIQQVVRGDSAAYFCASSRGQGGQPQHFGDGTRLSIL.

As to this clone: The read ends 3 residues early relative to the CDR3; the germline J gene fills the gap. This rearrangement joins TRBV6-2 or TRBV6-3 to TRBJ2-1; a weak D match, TRBD2 (6 bases). This CDR3 is built from 15 residues. The germline CDR1 and CDR2 sequences are MNHEY and SVGEGT. The V gene lost 7 bases and the J gene lost 5 bases, with 18 bases spanning the gap. CDR3 region: CASTKGTYTNNEQFF. CDR3 DNA (partial): TGTGCCAGCACCAAAGGGACTTACACCAACAATGAG.

To note about this clone: Coverage ceases 3 residues before the CDR3 finishes, and the germline J gene fills in the end. This chain links TRBV19 with TRBJ2-1; the match to TRBD2 covers 7 bases. V gave up 0 bases and J gave up 7 bases; unmatched junction bases: 9. In germline, CDR1 is LNHDA, CDR2 SQIVND (reference sequence). This CDR3 contains 16 residues. The CDR3 region is CASSIDLAVPGNEQFF. The CDR3 DNA, read in part, is TGTGCCAGTAGTATAGATCTAGCGGTTCCGGGTAATGAG.

Here the CDR3 reads CASCDRVINTEAFF. The sequenced CDR3 bases are TGTGCCAGTTGTGACAGGGTAATCAACACTGAA. The chain couples TRBV2 to TRBJ1-1, with 7 bases matching TRBD1. The read ends 3 residues early relative to the CDR3; the germline J gene fills the gap. The CDR3 runs 14 residues. Losses at the gene ends were 9 bases for V and 2 bases for J; bases not matched to a gene: 9. Germline CDR1 and CDR2: SNHLY and FYNNEI.

Concerning this clone: The CDR3 end falls 3 residues outside the read, so it is completed with the germline J gene. The V call is TRBV29-1, the J call TRBJ1-2; possibly TRBD1 for D (5 bases). Trimming cost V 4 bases and J 5 bases, with 14 bases left between them. This CDR3 has 13 residues. Germline V gene lookup returns CDR1 SQVTM and CDR2 ANQGSEA. The CDR3 is CSVAGSASYGYTF. The DNA read from the CDR3 is TGCAGCGTTGCAGGGTCGGCCTCATATGGC.

Comment on this clone: The read comes to an end 3 residues before the CDR3 does, leaving the germline J gene to fill in the end. This chain links TRBV18 with TRBJ2-7; 7 bases fit TRBD2. The V segment lost 2 bases and the J segment 0 bases; nucleotides outside the gene matches: 4. This CDR3 has 15 amino acids. The germline gives CDR1 KGHSH, CDR2 LQKENI. The CDR3 protein is CASSPSGGSSYEQYF. The covered CDR3 bases are TGTGCCAGCTCACCATCTGGCGGGAGCTCCTACGAG.

Of note for this clone: The read gets to within 3 residues of the CDR3 end, and the germline J gene fills in the rest. The J gene is TRBJ1-1, the V gene TRBV20-1, with 7 nucleotides matching TRBD1. With V trimmed by 7 bases and J by 3 bases, 17 bases remained unmatched. The CDR3 loop spans 16 amino acids. Germline CDR1 is DFQATT and CDR2 is SNEGSKA (reference sequence). The CDR3 bases that were read are TGCAGTGTCGATAACAGGGGTCTTAGTGAGTACACTGAA. Its translation: CSVDNRGLSEYTE. The whole CDR3 protein reads CSVDNRGLSEYTEAFF.

Comments on this clone: Read coverage stops 3 residues before the CDR3 terminus; the germline J gene supplies the remainder. The chain recombines TRBV19 with TRBJ2-1, with unresolved D. The V end lost 5 bases, the J end lost 3 bases, and 11 bases lay between the germline ends. The germline V gene encodes CDR1 LNHDA and CDR2 SQIVND (reference sequence). CDR3 size: 14 residues. The sequenced part of the CDR3 DNA is TGTGCCAGTAGTCCCATGTCTATCTACAATGAG. This sequence encodes CASSPMSIYNE. The entire CDR3 reads CASSPMSIYNEQFF.

The chain's CDR3 is CSVEFLRVNTEAFF. The DNA read from the CDR3 is TGCAGCGTTGAATTTTTGAGGGTGAACACTGAA. This rearrangement joins TRBV29-1 to TRBJ1-1; no reliable D call. The CDR3 end is not reached by the read, which stops 3 residues before it; the germline J gene fills it in. CDR1 is SQVTM and CDR2 is ANQGSEA in the germline V gene. The CDR3 runs 14 residues. V lost 2 bases and J lost 0, with 10 bases in between.

The part of the CDR3 DNA that was read is TGTGCCAGCAGCTGGCGGAGCACCGGGGAG. As protein: CASSWRSTGE. The full CDR3 reads CASSWRSTGELFF. J is TRBJ2-2 and V is TRBV7-9; D is unresolved. The read terminates 3 residues ahead of where the CDR3 ends, so the germline J gene completes it. In germline, CDR1 is SEHNR, CDR2 FQNEAQ (reference sequence). Trimming shortened V by 4 bases and J by 4 bases, and 7 bases separated the two germline ends. The CDR3 is made up of 13 amino acids. Supplemented by reference TRBV7-9 and TRBJ2-2, the full variable domain reads DTGVSQNPRHKITKRGQNVTFRCDPISEHNRLYWYRQTLGQGPEFLTYFQNEAQLEKSRLLSDRFSAERPKGSFSTLEIQRTEQGDSAMYLCASSWRSTGELFFGEGSRLTVL.

As for this clone: The CDR3 extends 3 residues past the end of the read, so its final part is completed from the germline J gene. The chain recombines TRBV2 with TRBJ1-2; possibly TRBD1 for D (6 bases). The CDR3 totals 15 residues. V lost 4 bases to trimming and J lost 6 bases, with 18 bases between them. Germline CDR1 SNHLY, CDR2 FYNNEI. CDR3 DNA, as far as it was read: TGTGCCAGCAGTGCGTGGGTCCAGGGGACCGATGGC. Translation: CASSAWVQGTDG. The CDR3 as a whole reads CASSAWVQGTDGYTF.

Points on this clone: Read sequence stops 3 residues before the CDR3 end, and the germline J gene provides the missing end. The chain has TRBV2 and TRBJ2-1; 9 nucleotides match TRBD2. Trimming cost V 2 bases and J 3 bases; bases outside gene matches: 11. There are 18 residues in the CDR3. The V gene's germline CDR1 is SNHLY and CDR2 FYNNEI. CDR3: CASSEPSTRGGFYNEQFF. The CDR3 DNA, read in part, is TGTGCCAGCAGTGAACCGAGTACGCGGGGGGGGTTCTACAATGAG.

With regard to this clone: The read ends 3 residues early relative to the CDR3; the germline J gene fills the gap. This chain uses TRBV11-2 with TRBJ2-7, with D perhaps matching TRBD2 (5 bases). V was pared by 5 bases and J by 2 bases, with 10 bases between. CDR3 length: 13 residues. Germline V gene lookup returns CDR1 SGHAT and CDR2 FQNNGV. CDR3 amino acids: CASSPRGPYEQYF. CDR3 DNA, as far as it was read: TGTGCCAGCAGCCCCAGAGGGCCCTACGAG. The full variable domain, completed using reference TRBV11-2 and TRBJ2-7, is EAGVAQSPRYKIIEKRQSVAFWCNPISGHATLYWYQQILGQGPKLLIQFQNNGVVDDSQLPKDRFSAERLKGVDSTLKIQPAKLEDSAVYLCASSPRGPYEQYFGPGTRLTVT.

A word on this clone: With the read ending 3 residues before the CDR3 end, the germline J gene is used to fill in that end. The chain recombines TRBV2 with TRBJ2-5; the match to TRBD1 covers 11 bases. This CDR3 is built from 12 residues. Germline V CDR1 and CDR2: SNHLY, FYNNEI. V was clipped by 10 bases and J by 4 bases; unmatched bases: 2. CDR3 DNA (partial): TGTGCCAAGGGACAGGGGGTAGAGACC. Protein: CAKGQGVET. The CDR3, in full, reads CAKGQGVETQYF.

Regarding this clone: The DNA ends 3 residues before the CDR3 does, and the rest of the CDR3 is filled in from the germline J gene. The V gene is TRBV7-8, the J gene TRBJ1-1; D is ambiguous. V was shortened by 0 bases and J by 0 bases, with 5 bases between the two germline ends. Per germline, CDR1 SGHVS and CDR2 FQNEAQ. The CDR3 is 14 amino acids. CDR3: CASSLAGVNTEAFF. The part of the CDR3 DNA that was read is TGTGCCAGCAGCTTAGCGGGCGTGAACACTGAA.

In the case of this clone: The sequenced fragment ends 3 residues before the CDR3 boundary, so the rest is inferred from the germline J gene. This chain links TRBV14 with TRBJ2-7; D is unclear. Germline V lookup: CDR1 SGHDN, CDR2 FVKESK. Between the trimmed V and J ends, which lost 2 bases and 4 bases, there was a span of 12 bases. The CDR3 runs to 14 residues. CDR3 sequence: CASSQTYLNYEQYF. The CDR3 bases that were read are TGTGCCAGCAGCCAAACCTACCTGAATTACGAG.

Concerning this clone itself: With the read ending 3 residues before the CDR3 end, the germline J gene is used to fill in that end. The chain is built from TRBV29-1 and TRBJ2-2; D not resolved. Germline loops: CDR1 SQVTM, CDR2 ANQGSEA. This CDR3 is built from 13 residues. The V and J ends lost 6 bases and 4 bases respectively, with 12 bases between them. The CDR3 sequence is CSVPDSATGELFF. CDR3 bases read: TGCAGCGTACCAGACTCAGCCACCGGGGAG.

A remark on this clone: The CDR3 end lies 3 residues beyond the end of the read and is filled in from the germline J gene. V is TRBV6-1 and J is TRBJ2-2, with D perhaps TRBD2 (5 bases). V was clipped by 2 bases and J by 7 bases, with 14 bases between them. CDR1 and CDR2 from the germline V gene are MNHNS and SASEGT. CDR3 size: 15 residues. This chain's CDR3 is CASSESGVLIGELFF. CDR3 DNA, as far as it was read: TGTGCCAGCAGTGAATCCGGGGTTTTGATCGGGGAG.